This T cell receptor (beta chain) was sequenced during a study of shared clonotypes between healthy human individuals. The study's findings and limits: Naive subsets typically showed greater estimated richness than memory subsets.

A remark on this clone: Its antigen is unknown.

Measured with immunoSEQ multiplex PCR; TCRdb has only the in-frame clones, and not every one. The sample consists of some 2,100,000 clones, approximately 96% of them appearing once. Sequencing input: naive CD4+ T cells sorted from blood. Subset: CD45RA+ positively selected. This clonotype was obtained from a man aged 18 to 29 in good health.

The DNA of the CDR3 is TGTGCCAGCAGCTGGGGGTCCACTGAAGCTTTCTTT. Amino acids: CASSWGSTEAFF. The chain carries TRBV14 and TRBJ1-1; possible D gene TRBD1, 5 bases. Germline lookup yields CDR1 SGHDN and CDR2 FVKESK. V dropped 5 bases and J dropped 4 bases, with 8 bases sitting between them. The CDR3 totals 12 residues.